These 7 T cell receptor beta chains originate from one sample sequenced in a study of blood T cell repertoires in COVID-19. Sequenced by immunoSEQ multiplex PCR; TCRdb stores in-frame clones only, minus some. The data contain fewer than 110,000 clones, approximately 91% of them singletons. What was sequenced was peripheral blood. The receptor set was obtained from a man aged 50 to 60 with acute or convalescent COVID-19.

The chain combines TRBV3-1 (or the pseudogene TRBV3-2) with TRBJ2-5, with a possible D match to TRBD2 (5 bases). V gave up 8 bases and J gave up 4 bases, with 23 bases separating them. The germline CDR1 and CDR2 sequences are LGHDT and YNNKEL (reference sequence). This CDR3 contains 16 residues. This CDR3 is CASSPGSLRSGETQYF. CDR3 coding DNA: TGTGCCAGCTCCCCGGGGAGCCTCCGGTCGGGAGAGACCCAGTACTTC.

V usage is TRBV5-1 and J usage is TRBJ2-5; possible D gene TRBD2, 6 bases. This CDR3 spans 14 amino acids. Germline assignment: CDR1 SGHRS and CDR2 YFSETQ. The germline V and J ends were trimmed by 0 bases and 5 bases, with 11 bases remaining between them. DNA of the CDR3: TGCGCCAGCAGCTTGGAACGGGGGACGGAGACCCAGTACTTC. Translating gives CASSLERGTETQYF. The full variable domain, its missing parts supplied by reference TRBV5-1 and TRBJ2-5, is KAGVTQTPRYLIKTRGQQVTLSCSPISGHRSVSWYQQTPGQGLQFLFEYFSETQRNKGNFPGRFSGRQFSNSRSEMNVSTLELGDSALYLCASSLERGTETQYFGPGTRLLVL.

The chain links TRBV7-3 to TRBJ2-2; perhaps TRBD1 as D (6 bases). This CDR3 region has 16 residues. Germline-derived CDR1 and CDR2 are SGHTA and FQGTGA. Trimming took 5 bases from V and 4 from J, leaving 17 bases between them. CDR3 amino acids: CASSTGLGVGTGELFF. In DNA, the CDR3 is TGTGCCAGCAGCACAGGGTTGGGGGTTGGCACCGGGGAGCTGTTTTTT. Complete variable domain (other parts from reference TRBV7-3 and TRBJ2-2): GAGVSQTPSNKVTEKGKYVELRCDPISGHTALYWYRQSLGQGPEFLIYFQGTGAADDSGLPNDRFFAVRPEGSVSTLKIQRTERGDSAVYLCASSTGLGVGTGELFFGEGSRLTVL.

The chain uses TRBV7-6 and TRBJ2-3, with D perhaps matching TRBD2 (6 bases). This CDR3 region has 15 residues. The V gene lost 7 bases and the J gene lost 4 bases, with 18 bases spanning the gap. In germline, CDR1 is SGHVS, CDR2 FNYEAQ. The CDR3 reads CASNEDPGSADTQYF. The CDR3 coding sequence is TGTGCCAGCAACGAAGACCCCGGGAGCGCAGATACGCAGTATTTT.

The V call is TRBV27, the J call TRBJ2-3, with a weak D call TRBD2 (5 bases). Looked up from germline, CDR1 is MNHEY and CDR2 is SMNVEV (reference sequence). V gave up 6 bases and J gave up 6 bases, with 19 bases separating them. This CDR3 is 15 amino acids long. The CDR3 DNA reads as TGTGCCAGCAGGACCGCCGGGAAGATAGCCGATACGCAGTATTTT. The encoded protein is CASRTAGKIADTQYF.

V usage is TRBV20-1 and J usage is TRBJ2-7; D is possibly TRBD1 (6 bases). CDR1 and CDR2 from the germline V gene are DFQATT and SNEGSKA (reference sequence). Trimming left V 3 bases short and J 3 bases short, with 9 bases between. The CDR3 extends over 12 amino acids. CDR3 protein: CSASTQGYEQYF. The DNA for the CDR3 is TGCAGTGCTAGTACACAGGGCTACGAGCAGTACTTC.

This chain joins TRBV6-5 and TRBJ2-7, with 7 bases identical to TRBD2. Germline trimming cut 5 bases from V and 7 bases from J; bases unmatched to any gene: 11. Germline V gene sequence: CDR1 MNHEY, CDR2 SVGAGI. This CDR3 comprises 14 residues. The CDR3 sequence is CASSKRDGAGEQYF. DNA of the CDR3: TGTGCCAGCAGTAAGCGGGACGGAGCGGGAGAGCAGTACTTC.